The clone carrying this TCR beta chain was recorded many times. The antigen is not known. The data stem from a study of spatial heterogeneity in lung cancer. For the study at large: Unique TCR and UMI combinations averaged more than ten appearances each in raw reads.

The CDR3 consists of 14 residues. The V end was cut by 4 bases, the J end by 4 bases, with 14 bases between. Germline V gene lookup returns CDR1 SGHNT and CDR2 YYREEE (reference sequence). TCRdb passed the 5' RACE reads through MiXCR, listing each CDR3 protein once. The repertoire holds around 13,000 distinct CDR3 sequences, with over 3% as singletons. As for time point: sample taken at primary tumor resection. General study results and limits: It was found that expanded intratumoral alpha and beta TCR counts tracked tumor mutation counts.

The chain is built from TRBV5-4 and TRBJ1-2; D possibly corresponds to TRBD1 (5 bases). This TCR derives from a male donor with early-stage non-small cell lung cancer. The input for sequencing was lung tumor tissue, taken at surgery. For the CDR3, the DNA is TGTGCCAGCAGCCTCGGATCGGGGGGCTATGGCTACACCTTC. It translates to CASSLGSGGYGYTF.